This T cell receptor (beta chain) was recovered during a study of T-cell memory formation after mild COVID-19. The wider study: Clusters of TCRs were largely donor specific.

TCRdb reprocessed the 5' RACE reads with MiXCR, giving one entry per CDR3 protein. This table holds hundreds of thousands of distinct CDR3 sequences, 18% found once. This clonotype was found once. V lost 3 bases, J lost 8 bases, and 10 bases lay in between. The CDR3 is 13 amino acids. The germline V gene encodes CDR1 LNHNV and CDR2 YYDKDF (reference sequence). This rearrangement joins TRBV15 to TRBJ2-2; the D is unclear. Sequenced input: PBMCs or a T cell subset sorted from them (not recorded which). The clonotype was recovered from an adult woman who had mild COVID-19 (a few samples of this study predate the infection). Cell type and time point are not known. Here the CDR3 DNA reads TGTGCCACCAGCAGCATGCGGCCGGGGGAGCTGTTTTTT. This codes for CATSSMRPGELFF.